A selection of T cell receptor beta chains follows, all from one sample in a study of blood T cell repertoires in COVID-19. Data came from immunoSEQ multiplex PCR; TCRdb stores just in-frame clones and leaves some out. The sample has approximately 87,000 clones, roughly 80% seen once. Material: peripheral blood. The receptor source for this set is a woman of 80 years or more with acute or convalescent COVID-19. CDR3s include the opening cysteine and the closing phenylalanine or tryptophan. The order of the fields is J gene, D gene, V gene, clone size, CDR3 DNA, CDR3 protein. The D gene is left open where the match is weak. Only part of the rows carry a size: once, few, many, or a class if the clone is expanded.

j_call: TRBJ2-7
d_call: NA
v_call: TRBV27
clone_size: NA
cdr3_nt: TGTGCCAGCAGTTTACGTCCTGGGCAGGGAACCACCTACGAGCAGTACTTC
cdr3_aa: CASSLRPGQGTTYEQYF

j_call: TRBJ1-5
d_call: TRBD1
v_call: TRBV10-3
clone_size: NA
cdr3_nt: TGTGCCATCAGTGATACAGGGGTTTCACAGCATTTT
cdr3_aa: CAISDTGVSQHF

j_call: TRBJ1-6
d_call: NA
v_call: TRBV5-1
clone_size: NA
cdr3_nt: TGCGCCAGCAGCTTCGGAGGCAATTCACCCCTCCACTTT
cdr3_aa: CASSFGGNSPLHF

j_call: TRBJ1-3
d_call: NA
v_call: TRBV30
clone_size: once
cdr3_nt: TGTGCCTGGACAGGGGTCTATCGACTGACCTCTGGAAACACCATATATTTT
cdr3_aa: CAWTGVYRLTSGNTIYF

j_call: TRBJ1-2
d_call: TRBD1
v_call: TRBV6-5
clone_size: NA
cdr3_nt: TGTGCCAGCAGTTACGGGGACAGGGTGGAAAGCTACACCTTC
cdr3_aa: CASSYGDRVESYTF

j_call: TRBJ1-4
d_call: TRBD1
v_call: TRBV7-9
clone_size: NA
cdr3_nt: TGTGCCAGCAGTACAGGGGGTGAAAAACTGTTTTTT
cdr3_aa: CASSTGGEKLFF

j_call: TRBJ1-5
d_call: NA
v_call: TRBV10-3
clone_size: NA
cdr3_nt: TGTGCCATCAGACCCGGACAGAGCGGTCAGCCCCAGCATTTT
cdr3_aa: CAIRPGQSGQPQHF

j_call: TRBJ1-4
d_call: TRBD1
v_call: TRBV19
clone_size: NA
cdr3_nt: TGTGCCAGTAGCCCAATCGACAGGGATGAAAAACTGTTTTTT
cdr3_aa: CASSPIDRDEKLFF

j_call: TRBJ2-7
d_call: TRBD1
v_call: TRBV19
clone_size: few
cdr3_nt: TGTGCCAGTAGTATAGACCCCGACAGGGGGAACGAGCAGTACTTC
cdr3_aa: CASSIDPDRGNEQYF

j_call: TRBJ1-4
d_call: TRBD1
v_call: TRBV11-2
clone_size: NA
cdr3_nt: TGTGCCAGCAGCTCAGGGGGAAAACTGTTTTTT
cdr3_aa: CASSSGGKLFF

j_call: TRBJ1-6
d_call: NA
v_call: TRBV9
clone_size: NA
cdr3_nt: TGTGCCAGCAGCGTAGATTCGGGGGATTCACCCCTCCACTTT
cdr3_aa: CASSVDSGDSPLHF

j_call: TRBJ1-3
d_call: NA
v_call: TRBV9
clone_size: NA
cdr3_nt: TGTGCCAGCAGCCCCGACGGAGGGAGCTCTGGAAACACCATATATTTT
cdr3_aa: CASSPDGGSSGNTIYF

j_call: TRBJ1-1
d_call: NA
v_call: TRBV30
clone_size: few
cdr3_nt: TGTGCCTGGAGTGAAGAGGGCCGAAGCACTGAAGCTTTCTTT
cdr3_aa: CAWSEEGRSTEAFF

j_call: TRBJ2-3
d_call: TRBD2
v_call: TRBV7-3
clone_size: NA
cdr3_nt: TGTGCCAGCAGCCCTTCTCTCGTCGGGGGGGCGACAGATACGCAGTATTTT
cdr3_aa: CASSPSLVGGATDTQYF

j_call: TRBJ2-3
d_call: TRBD1
v_call: TRBV29-1
clone_size: NA
cdr3_nt: TGCAGCGCGACCGGGACAGGGGGCAAATATAGCACAGATACGCAGTATTTT
cdr3_aa: CSATGTGGKYSTDTQYF

j_call: TRBJ2-7
d_call: NA
v_call: TRBV7-9
clone_size: NA
cdr3_nt: TGTGCCAGCAGCAAGGCCTCAAACCTCGCGGGCGAGCAGTACTTC
cdr3_aa: CASSKASNLAGEQYF

j_call: TRBJ1-1
d_call: NA
v_call: TRBV27
clone_size: few
cdr3_nt: TGTGCCAGCAGTTTCGCCGGAGAGAACACTGAAGCTTTCTTT
cdr3_aa: CASSFAGENTEAFF

j_call: TRBJ1-2
d_call: NA
v_call: TRBV10-3
clone_size: NA
cdr3_nt: TGTGCCATCAGTGAGTCGATAGGAGGGGCGAGCGGCTACACCTTC
cdr3_aa: CAISESIGGASGYTF

j_call: TRBJ2-1
d_call: TRBD1
v_call: TRBV7-9
clone_size: NA
cdr3_nt: TGTGCCAGCAGCTTAGCCGGACAGGGTTGGTACAATGAGCAGTTCTTC
cdr3_aa: CASSLAGQGWYNEQFF

j_call: TRBJ2-5
d_call: TRBD2
v_call: TRBV19
clone_size: few
cdr3_nt: TGTGCCACTAGCGGGGGGGCCCGGGAGACCCAGTACTTC
cdr3_aa: CATSGGARETQYF

j_call: TRBJ1-4
d_call: NA
v_call: TRBV7-7
clone_size: few
cdr3_nt: TGTGCTAGCAGCTTAGGTGGGCAGGGGAGTGAAAAACTGTTTTTT
cdr3_aa: CASSLGGQGSEKLFF

j_call: TRBJ2-5
d_call: TRBD2
v_call: TRBV2
clone_size: NA
cdr3_nt: TGTGCCAGCAGTGACGGGGGGTCCCAAGAGACCCAGTACTTC
cdr3_aa: CASSDGGSQETQYF

j_call: TRBJ1-3
d_call: NA
v_call: TRBV9
clone_size: NA
cdr3_nt: TGTGCCAGCAGCGTAGCTAAGTCGAGTGGAAACACCATATATTTT
cdr3_aa: CASSVAKSSGNTIYF

j_call: TRBJ1-1
d_call: TRBD1
v_call: TRBV10-2
clone_size: NA
cdr3_nt: TGCGCCAGCAACGGACAGGGACTTGAAGCTTTCTTT
cdr3_aa: CASNGQGLEAFF

j_call: TRBJ1-5
d_call: NA
v_call: TRBV4-1
clone_size: few
cdr3_nt: TGCGCCAGCAGCCAAAGACAGGTCAATCAGCCCCAGCATTTT
cdr3_aa: CASSQRQVNQPQHF

j_call: TRBJ1-2
d_call: NA
v_call: TRBV7-9
clone_size: NA
cdr3_nt: TGTGCCAGCAGCTTTGGTGCAGGGTTAGGGTATGGCTACACCTTC
cdr3_aa: CASSFGAGLGYGYTF

j_call: TRBJ2-3
d_call: TRBD2
v_call: TRBV6-5
clone_size: NA
cdr3_nt: TGTGCCAGCAGTTACACGGGGGGGGGCACAGATACGCAGTATTTT
cdr3_aa: CASSYTGGGTDTQYF

j_call: TRBJ2-3
d_call: TRBD1
v_call: TRBV27
clone_size: NA
cdr3_nt: TGTGCCAGCAGTTTGCTCCCCGGGACAGGGAAAACAGATACGCAGTATTTT
cdr3_aa: CASSLLPGTGKTDTQYF

j_call: TRBJ1-6
d_call: NA
v_call: TRBV3-1/TRBV3-2
clone_size: NA
cdr3_nt: TGTGCCAGCAGCCCGGGCAGGGGTTCACCCCTCCACTTT
cdr3_aa: CASSPGRGSPLHF

j_call: TRBJ1-3
d_call: NA
v_call: TRBV19
clone_size: NA
cdr3_nt: TGTGCCAGTAGTATTGGAGGCACCCACTCTGGAAACACCATATATTTT
cdr3_aa: CASSIGGTHSGNTIYF

j_call: TRBJ1-3
d_call: TRBD1
v_call: TRBV19
clone_size: NA
cdr3_nt: TGTGCCAGTACCACCGGGACAGCCTCTGGAAACACCATATATTTT
cdr3_aa: CASTTGTASGNTIYF

j_call: TRBJ2-1
d_call: TRBD1
v_call: TRBV6-5
clone_size: once
cdr3_nt: TGTGCCAGCAGTTCAATGGGACAGCCCTTCTTC
cdr3_aa: CASSSMGQPFF

j_call: TRBJ2-1
d_call: NA
v_call: TRBV21-1
clone_size: NA
cdr3_nt: TGTGCCAGCAGCGACCGGGACAGGGGGCGCGGTACCTATGAGCAGTTCTTC
cdr3_aa: CASSDRDRGRGTYEQFF

j_call: TRBJ1-6
d_call: TRBD1
v_call: TRBV6-6
clone_size: NA
cdr3_nt: TGTGCCAGCAGTCGCCCTGGACAGGGGGGTTCACCCCTCCACTTT
cdr3_aa: CASSRPGQGGSPLHF

j_call: TRBJ2-3
d_call: TRBD2
v_call: TRBV28
clone_size: NA
cdr3_nt: TGTGCCAGCAGCAGGACTAGAAGGGAGGATACGCAGTATTTT
cdr3_aa: CASSRTRREDTQYF

j_call: TRBJ2-1
d_call: NA
v_call: TRBV7-2
clone_size: NA
cdr3_nt: TGTGCCAGCAGCACCTCAGGGAGGACCCACAATGAGCAGTTCTTC
cdr3_aa: CASSTSGRTHNEQFF

j_call: TRBJ1-2
d_call: NA
v_call: TRBV6-5
clone_size: NA
cdr3_nt: TGTGCCAGCACTCAACGGGGGATAAACTATGGCTACACCTTC
cdr3_aa: CASTQRGINYGYTF

j_call: TRBJ2-1
d_call: NA
v_call: TRBV29-1
clone_size: NA
cdr3_nt: TGCAGCGTTGAAGACGTCGGGGGACCCTCCTACAATGAGCAGTTCTTC
cdr3_aa: CSVEDVGGPSYNEQFF

j_call: TRBJ2-1
d_call: NA
v_call: TRBV10-1
clone_size: once
cdr3_nt: TGCGCCAGCAGTGAGTCCAGGGATCGCGTTTTAGGGAATGAGCAGTTCTTC
cdr3_aa: CASSESRDRVLGNEQFF

j_call: TRBJ2-3
d_call: NA
v_call: TRBV9
clone_size: NA
cdr3_nt: TGTGCCAGCAGCGTAAACGACATGCACACAGATACGCAGTATTTT
cdr3_aa: CASSVNDMHTDTQYF

j_call: TRBJ2-7
d_call: TRBD1
v_call: TRBV29-1
clone_size: NA
cdr3_nt: TGCAGCGGGGGGACAGGGTTGTCCTACGAGCAGTACTTC
cdr3_aa: CSGGTGLSYEQYF

j_call: TRBJ2-1
d_call: TRBD1
v_call: TRBV3-1/TRBV3-2
clone_size: once
cdr3_nt: TGTGCCAGCAGCCACTTGACCGGGACAGGGGTCTACAATGAGCAGTTCTTC
cdr3_aa: CASSHLTGTGVYNEQFF

j_call: TRBJ1-1
d_call: TRBD1
v_call: TRBV19
clone_size: NA
cdr3_nt: TGTGCCAGTAGAACTGGGGGACAGGGCACGGCTGAAGCTTTCTTT
cdr3_aa: CASRTGGQGTAEAFF

j_call: TRBJ2-7
d_call: NA
v_call: TRBV19
clone_size: NA
cdr3_nt: TGTGCCAGTAGGTCGGTTGTAAACGAGCAGTACTTC
cdr3_aa: CASRSVVNEQYF

j_call: TRBJ2-2
d_call: TRBD1
v_call: TRBV7-2
clone_size: once
cdr3_nt: TGTGCCAGCAGCGTACCGGGACAGGGAATACCCGGGGAGCTGTTTTTT
cdr3_aa: CASSVPGQGIPGELFF

j_call: TRBJ1-4
d_call: NA
v_call: TRBV5-6
clone_size: NA
cdr3_nt: TGTGCCAGCAGCATAGCCCTTCCGGGACAAGCTAATGAAAAACTGTTTTTT
cdr3_aa: CASSIALPGQANEKLFF

j_call: TRBJ2-5
d_call: NA
v_call: TRBV9
clone_size: NA
cdr3_nt: TGTGCCAGCAGCGTAGATAACAGTCTTCCGGAGACCCAGTACTTC
cdr3_aa: CASSVDNSLPETQYF

j_call: TRBJ1-2
d_call: TRBD1
v_call: TRBV3-1/TRBV3-2
clone_size: NA
cdr3_nt: TGTGCCAGCAGCCATAGGGGGCGAGTCTTCTATGGCTACACCTTC
cdr3_aa: CASSHRGRVFYGYTF

j_call: TRBJ2-1
d_call: TRBD1
v_call: TRBV2
clone_size: NA
cdr3_nt: TGTGCCAGCAGTGGACAGGGAACTGGAGAGCAGTTCTTC
cdr3_aa: CASSGQGTGEQFF

j_call: TRBJ2-7
d_call: TRBD2
v_call: TRBV7-2
clone_size: NA
cdr3_nt: TGTGCCAGCAGCCCCGGGGGGAACTTCTACGAGCAGTACTTC
cdr3_aa: CASSPGGNFYEQYF

j_call: TRBJ2-7
d_call: NA
v_call: TRBV25-1
clone_size: once
cdr3_nt: TGTGCCAGCAACAGGACGGGTCTTGATTACGAGGAGCAGTACTTC
cdr3_aa: CASNRTGLDYEEQYF

j_call: TRBJ2-1
d_call: TRBD2
v_call: TRBV19
clone_size: NA
cdr3_nt: TGTGCCAGTAGTATGTTACCGGGACTAGCGGGGAGAAGTGAGCAGTTCTTC
cdr3_aa: CASSMLPGLAGRSEQFF

j_call: TRBJ1-1
d_call: NA
v_call: TRBV9
clone_size: NA
cdr3_nt: TGTGCCAGCAGCGCACAGGGAGCTGAAGCTTTCTTT
cdr3_aa: CASSAQGAEAFF

j_call: TRBJ1-5
d_call: NA
v_call: TRBV28
clone_size: NA
cdr3_nt: TGTGCCAGCAGTTCTTACGGGGGGGGCGCGAATCAGCCCCAGCATTTT
cdr3_aa: CASSSYGGGANQPQHF

j_call: TRBJ1-2
d_call: NA
v_call: TRBV29-1
clone_size: NA
cdr3_nt: TGCAGCGTTGAAGATCAAAGGGGCTTGGGCTACACCTTC
cdr3_aa: CSVEDQRGLGYTF